A selection of T cell receptor beta chains follows, all from one sample in a study of identical twins. TCRdb independently ran MiXCR on the 5' RACE reads; one entry per CDR3 protein. This sample has about 920,000 distinct CDR3 sequences, with 9% to 15% found just once. A further study also used this sample, focusing on yellow fever vaccine responses in identical twins.

The material sequenced was PBMCs. Receptor source: a woman under 30 in good health. Each CDR3 is given with its conserved first and last residue. D genes are given only for firm matches. The size entry is marked missing in some rows and otherwise reads once, few, many or a size class.

j_call,v_call,d_call,clone_size,cdr3_aa,cdr3_nt
TRBJ2-1,TRBV20-1,-,many,CSARWGREGNNGNEQFF,TGCAGTGCTAGGTGGGGAAGGGAAGGGAATAATGGCAATGAGCAGTTCTTC
TRBJ2-5,TRBV20-1,TRBD1,-,CSASGRGKGQETQYF,TGCAGTGCTAGCGGCAGGGGGAAGGGGCAAGAGACCCAGTACTTC
TRBJ2-1,TRBV12-3/TRBV12-4,-,few,CASRGGDNEQFF,TGTGCCAGCAGAGGCGGGGACAATGAGCAGTTCTTC
TRBJ2-2,TRBV6-1,TRBD2,-,CASSKNWGGTGELFF,TGTGCCAGCAGCAAAAACTGGGGGGGCACCGGGGAGCTGTTTTTT
TRBJ2-7,TRBV7-9,-,many,CASSRNGTLTYEQYF,TGTGCCAGCAGTCGGAACGGGACCCTTACCTACGAGCAGTACTTC
TRBJ2-3,TRBV5-1,-,few,CASSLEGGSGSTDTQYF,TGCGCCAGCAGCTTGGAAGGGGGGTCAGGTAGCACAGATACGCAGTATTTT
TRBJ2-1,TRBV20-1,-,-,CSGLSGPIYNEQFF,TGCAGTGGACTATCGGGCCCGATCTACAATGAGCAGTTCTTC
TRBJ2-1,TRBV5-1,-,-,CASSLVVQEEQFF,TGCGCCAGCAGCTTGGTGGTGCAGGAGGAGCAGTTCTTC
TRBJ2-7,TRBV20-1,TRBD2,few,CSARRLAVSYEQYF,TGCAGTGCTAGAAGGCTAGCGGTCTCCTACGAGCAGTACTTC
TRBJ2-1,TRBV2,TRBD2,few,CASSEALRLAVTYNEQFF,TGTGCCAGCAGTGAAGCGCTTCGACTAGCGGTTACCTACAATGAGCAGTTCTTC
TRBJ2-2,TRBV29-1,-,many,CSAEGGLITGELFF,TGCAGCGCGGAGGGGGGCCTGATCACCGGGGAGCTGTTTTTT
TRBJ2-1,TRBV3-1,-,-,CASSQETGPYNEQFF,TGTGCCAGCAGCCAAGAGACGGGGCCTTACAATGAGCAGTTCTTC
TRBJ1-1,TRBV4-2,-,many,CASSQRGDTEAFF,TGTGCCAGCAGCCAAAGGGGGGACACTGAAGCTTTCTTT
TRBJ2-7,TRBV12-3/TRBV12-4,-,-,CASSPTGRVYEQYF,TGTGCCAGCAGTCCAACCGGCAGGGTGTACGAGCAGTACTTC
TRBJ2-3,TRBV20-1,-,few,CSAPPGLGQGASTDTQYF,TGCAGTGCTCCCCCGGGACTAGGGCAGGGGGCTAGCACAGATACGCAGTATTTT
TRBJ2-1,TRBV28,TRBD2,-,CASSFARASGSYNEQFF,TGTGCCAGCAGTTTCGCTCGGGCTAGCGGGAGCTACAATGAGCAGTTCTTC
TRBJ1-6,TRBV12-3/TRBV12-4,-,few,CASSLRGGYGVSPLHF,TGTGCCAGCAGTTTAAGGGGGGGGTACGGGGTTTCACCCCTCCACTTT
TRBJ2-1,TRBV7-2,-,-,CASSLGGLGSEQFF,TGTGCCAGCAGCTTAGGAGGTTTAGGAAGTGAGCAGTTCTTC
TRBJ2-1,TRBV20-1,-,many,CSVRGGNEQFF,TGCAGTGTAAGAGGGGGGAATGAGCAGTTCTTC
TRBJ2-2,TRBV11-2,-,-,CASSLDLRGELFF,TGTGCCAGCAGCTTAGATTTGAGGGGGGAGCTGTTTTTT
TRBJ2-2,TRBV12-3/TRBV12-4,-,many,CASSLVPGELFF,TGCGCCAGCAGCTTGGTCCCCGGGGAGCTGTTTTTT
TRBJ2-1,TRBV5-1,-,-,CASTTEGSVGNEQFF,TGCGCCAGCACTACGGAGGGTTCGGTCGGTAATGAGCAGTTCTTC
TRBJ2-3,TRBV2,-,few,CASREVRPITDTQYF,TGTGCCAGCAGGGAAGTCCGACCCATCACAGATACGCAGTATTTT
TRBJ2-3,TRBV12-3/TRBV12-4,-,few,CASGRSRGYPDTQYF,TGTGCCAGTGGGCGGAGTAGGGGGTATCCAGATACGCAGTATTTT
TRBJ2-5,TRBV5-1,TRBD1,few,CASSRRQGIETQYF,TGCGCCAGCAGCAGGAGACAGGGTATAGAGACCCAGTACTTC
TRBJ2-5,TRBV12-3/TRBV12-4,-,many,CASGTQETQYF,TGTGCCAGCGGGACTCAAGAGACCCAGTACTTC
TRBJ2-1,TRBV20-1,TRBD2,few,CSASGLAGSEQFF,TGCAGTGCCAGCGGACTAGCGGGATCGGAGCAGTTCTTC
TRBJ1-1,TRBV5-1,-,-,CASSSAGSGNTEAFF,TGCGCCAGCAGCTCTGCAGGGTCGGGAAACACTGAAGCTTTCTTT
TRBJ2-2,TRBV3-1,-,many,CASSQDDVTAPNTGELFF,TGTGCCAGCAGCCAAGACGATGTGACAGCCCCGAACACCGGGGAGCTGTTTTTT
TRBJ1-2,TRBV6-1,TRBD1,few,CASTPKGTVYGYTF,TGTGCCAGCACCCCCAAGGGGACAGTCTATGGCTACACCTTC
TRBJ2-1,TRBV7-2,TRBD2,-,CASSPAQRGHNEQFF,TGTGCCAGCAGCCCAGCTCAGCGGGGGCACAATGAGCAGTTCTTC